The TCR beta chain under discussion was sequenced for a study of blood T cells in healthy people across ages. Whole-study findings and limits: Roughly linear declines in TCR beta diversity per million T cells occurred with age.

This clonotype has more than one count but fewer than ten. Its antigen remains unknown. One junction end does not reproduce the germline sequence, and a read error may be involved. Using a J-beta primer mix together with a sample-barcoded 5' primer, a second PCR was run for roughly 6 to 12 cycles. TCRdb used MiXCR to reprocess the 5' RACE reads, holding one entry per CDR3 protein. This sample has under 950,000 distinct CDR3 sequences, with over 20% found just once. Germline values: CDR1 WNHNN, CDR2 SYGVQD (reference sequence). This CDR3 contains 15 residues. This TCR was recovered from a man aged 70-80 years in good health. The chain joins TRBV10-1 to TRBJ2-3, with 7 positions matching TRBD2. The sequencing input was blood. The CDR3 DNA follows: TGCGCCAGCAGTGCCCGTACGGGGAGGGTAGATGCGCAGTATTTT. It specifies CASSARTGRVDAQYF.